This T cell receptor beta chain came from a study of blood T cell repertoires in COVID-19 (dated by TCRdb to 2020 to 2021). Regarding the complete study: Samples from collaborators originated in the United States, Italy and Spain and spanned both the acute and convalescent phases of COVID-19. Subjects who had been exposed to COVID-19, were actively infected with it, or had recovered from it provided the deeply sampled blood TCRbeta repertoires that made up the dataset. The repertoires were made available in a free public database intended to serve as a resource for research on the immune response to SARS-CoV-2. The material from the prospective study consisted of cDNA or gDNA derived from T cells, B-cell-depleted T cells, or PBMCs. Samples were obtained from the ongoing ImmuneRACE study (first 160 participants) and from over 1,000 subjects provided by 6 global collaborators. Where available, HLA class I and class II types were obtained from metadata supplied by the sample provider rather than from assay-based typing. The sample metadata nearly always contained a de-identified subject ID, COVID-19 status, age in years and sex.

TCRbeta CDR3 regions were amplified from genomic DNA using the immunoSEQ Assay, a bias-controlled multiplex PCR. As for the authors' bioinformatics: Within the assay, amplification of reference gene primers was used to estimate how many nucleated cells each sample contained. To quantify the absolute abundance of each unique TCRbeta CDR3 rearrangement, sequence reads were collapsed and filtered. For each sample, productive Simpson clonality was calculated as the square root of Simpson's diversity index over productive rearrangements. TCRdb took this table from immuneACCESS and kept in-frame rearrangements with V and J called. Such tables lack part of the clones; where checked against another copy, unresolved V genes explain under half of the gap, and the rest is unexplained. V, J and clone size are those of that table, while D and trimming were read from the DNA. The sample table records about 390,000 clones; around 87% of these occur just once. Approximately 9.3% of the sample is held by the ten biggest clonotypes.

Via the germline V gene (reference sequence), CDR1 is MNHEY and CDR2 SMNVEV. From its cysteine to its phenylalanine, the CDR3 spans 13 amino acids. CDR3 DNA is the only sequence kept; it has 39 bases, read in frame from the first base. V is shortened by 6 bases, J by 3 bases, and the region joining them spans 11 bases. In the prospective study, participants were 18 to 89 years old, resided in about two dozen geographic areas of the United States, and were enrolled through a virtual design. In the prospective study, cohorts were assigned on the basis of participant-reported clinical history obtained from a screening survey and a study questionnaire. Recovered participants in ImmuneRACE Cohort 3 were defined by two consecutive negative NP/OP PCR tests, clearance by a healthcare professional, or resolution of symptoms. Mobile phlebotomists in the prospective study collected whole blood, serum and a nasopharyngeal or oropharyngeal swab from every participant. Participants in the prospective study had the option to provide additional blood draws and questionnaires over a 2-month period. Before DNA extraction, prospective study blood samples were shipped either frozen or at room temperature.

This clone was detected only once. Its antigen remains unidentified. The sample holds no much larger clone one base away, and base qualities are not on file. General study outcomes and caveats: How much clinical and demographic metadata was included differed by source and by participant, and the metadata was provided uncurated.

The chain couples TRBV27 to TRBJ1-2; too little of a D gene remains to name it. This TCR was recovered from a woman in her forties or fifties who had recovered from COVID-19. Sequencing was done on a sample of PBMCs or T cells enriched from blood (not recorded which). The CDR3 protein: CASSTKWDYGYTF. The nucleotide sequence is given as TGTGCCAGCAGCACTAAATGGGACTATGGCTACACCTTC.